These 18 T cell receptor beta chains were all obtained from the same sample, sequenced in a study of T-cell reconstitution after alpha-beta-depleted transplantation in children. Molecular barcoding with unique molecular identifiers was used for the TCRbeta library. Via MiXCR, TCRdb re-called the PCR reads, giving one row per CDR3 protein. The data contain fewer than 85,000 distinct CDR3 sequences, over 12% of them singletons. Sequencing used PBMCs, mostly from graft donor cells, obtained 180 days after TCRalphabeta/CD19-depleted stem cell transplant. The receptors were gathered from a male patient under 10 years old who had a stem cell transplant for acute lymphoblastic leukemia, so the T cells may come from the graft donor.

This clonotype has just a few counts. This chain connects TRBV6-5 to TRBJ1-1, with 8 bases identical to TRBD1. Germline V gene sequence: CDR1 MNHEY, CDR2 SVGAGI. CDR3 size: 14 residues. J lost 6 bases, V lost 2 bases, and 5 bases had no gene match. This CDR3 is CASSYDRGRPEAFF. As DNA, the CDR3 is TGTGCCAGCAGTTACGACAGGGGAAGACCTGAAGCTTTCTTT.

The V call is TRBV5-1, the J call TRBJ2-1; 7 nucleotides align to TRBD1. The CDR3 length is 16 residues. Germline CDR1 SGHRS, CDR2 YFSETQ. J lost 3 bases, V lost 1 base, and 7 bases had no gene match. CDR3 DNA: TGCGCCAGCAGCTTGTACCCCGGGACAGACTACAATGAGCAGTTCTTC. Protein product: CASSLYPGTDYNEQFF.

The chain employs TRBV9 and TRBJ2-3; D may be TRBD2 (6 bases). Germline V gene data show CDR1 as SGDLS and CDR2 as YYNGEE. V was pared by 1 base and J by 3 bases, with 15 bases between. The length of the CDR3 is 16 residues. The CDR3 bases are TGTGCCAGCAGCGTATCAGGTGGGAGGACTACAGATACGCAGTATTTT. This encodes CASSVSGGRTTDTQYF. The variable domain in full, with the rest retrieved from reference TRBV9 and TRBJ2-3, is DSGVTQTPKHLITATGQRVTLRCSPRSGDLSVYWYQQSLDQGLQFLIQYYNGEERAKGNILERFSAQQFPDLHSELNLSSLELGDSALYFCASSVSGGRTTDTQYFGPGTRLTVL.

This clonotype was picked up many times. The chain uses TRBV7-2 and TRBJ1-1, with D maybe TRBD1 (6 bases). The CDR3 covers 15 residues. Trimming left V 2 bases short and J 4 bases short, with 14 bases between. Germline-derived CDR1 and CDR2 are SGHTA and FQGNSA. In DNA form, the CDR3 reads TGTGCCAGCAGCTTAAGTGGGACAACTATCACTGAAGCTTTCTTT. This codes for CASSLSGTTITEAFF.

This chain joins TRBV28 and TRBJ2-7, with D perhaps matching TRBD1 (8 bases). CDR3 length: 15 residues. The germline V and J ends were trimmed by 8 bases and 5 bases, with 22 bases remaining between them. Looked up from germline, CDR1 is MDHEN and CDR2 is SYDVKM. As DNA, the CDR3 is TGTGCCAGCCAAGGGAGGGACAGGATATTTCACGAGCAGTACTTC. Encoded protein: CASQGRDRIFHEQYF.

This sequence joins TRBV5-6 and TRBJ2-5, with 8 nucleotides matching TRBD2. Trimming cost V 6 bases and J 2 bases; bases outside gene matches: 15. The CDR3 runs to 17 residues. Per the germline V gene, CDR1 is SGHDT and CDR2 is YYEEEE. CDR3: CASTPLHRGGFQETQYF. In DNA form, the CDR3 reads TGTGCCAGCACACCTCTACACCGGGGGGGGTTTCAAGAGACCCAGTACTTC.

This clonotype was found a few times. V usage is TRBV30 and J usage is TRBJ1-4; a possible D gene is TRBD1 (6 bases). The CDR3 loop spans 14 amino acids. Germline V lookup: CDR1 GTSNPN, CDR2 SVGIG (reference sequence). Trimming shortened V by 1 base and J by 6 bases, and 12 bases separated the two germline ends. DNA of the CDR3: TGTGCCTGGAGTGCTTGGGGGCTCCATGAAAAACTGTTTTTT. It yields the protein CAWSAWGLHEKLFF.

J is TRBJ1-5 and V is TRBV30; D gene ambiguous. The CDR3 is 16 residues long. The germline V gene has CDR1 GTSNPN and CDR2 SVGIG (reference sequence). With 5 bases removed from V and 3 bases from J, the gap between germline ends came to 20 bases. The CDR3 spells CAWARGRRLNNQPQHF. For the CDR3, the DNA is TGTGCCTGGGCACGAGGCAGGCGACTTAACAATCAGCCCCAGCATTTT.

This clonotype has just a few counts. The chain combines TRBV27 with TRBJ1-5, with D maybe TRBD1 (6 bases). Trimming took 2 bases from V and 4 from J, leaving 9 bases between them. The germline gives CDR1 MNHEY, CDR2 SMNVEV (reference sequence). This CDR3 has 14 amino acids. The CDR3 spells CASSLGTGNQPQHF. The DNA for the CDR3 is TGTGCCAGCAGTTTAGGAACAGGGAATCAGCCCCAGCATTTT.

This clonotype was found a few times. This chain connects TRBV7-9 to TRBJ2-1; tentatively, D is TRBD1 or TRBD2 (6 bases each). This CDR3 region has 13 residues. Trimming took 3 bases from V and 9 from J, leaving 12 bases between them. Germline V CDR1 and CDR2: SEHNR, FQNEAQ (reference sequence). CDR3 sequence: CASSLGGGVEQFF. CDR3 coding DNA: TGTGCCAGCAGCTTGGGGGGCGGGGTTGAGCAGTTCTTC.

The chain links TRBV6-5 to TRBJ2-7, with 9 bases fitting TRBD2. The CDR3 runs to 16 residues. In germline, CDR1 is MNHEY, CDR2 SVGAGI. Trimming removed 6 bases from V and 4 bases from J; junction bases left unmatched: 13. CDR3 in amino acids: CASRQNRGTSRYEQYF. The DNA for the CDR3 is TGTGCCAGCAGGCAGAACCGCGGGACTAGCCGGTACGAGCAGTACTTC.

This clonotype occurred many times. The V gene is TRBV20-1, the J gene TRBJ2-3, with no clear D. V was trimmed by 6 bases and J by 6 bases, leaving 22 bases between them. The CDR3 covers 15 residues. CDR1 and CDR2 from the germline V gene are DFQATT and SNEGSKA (reference sequence). CDR3 region: CSAHHAPLVDDTQYF. The CDR3 bases are TGCAGTGCCCACCATGCGCCCTTAGTTGACGATACGCAGTATTTT.

V gene TRBV9 combines with J gene TRBJ2-4; 11 bases line up with TRBD2. The V segment lost 4 bases and the J segment 0 bases; nucleotides outside the gene matches: 3. CDR1 and CDR2 from the germline V gene are SGDLS and YYNGEE. This CDR3 contains 16 residues. CDR3 nucleotides: TGTGCCAGCAGCCCTGGACTAGCGGGAGCCAAAAACATTCAGTACTTC. Translation: CASSPGLAGAKNIQYF.

In regard to this clonotype: This may stem from a read error, because a much larger clone lies one nucleotide away. V is TRBV7-2 and J is TRBJ1-1; weak D call: TRBD1 (5 bases). The CDR3 is made up of 14 amino acids. V was clipped by 0 bases and J by 4 bases, with 9 bases between them. Germline CDR1 reads SGHTA; CDR2 reads FQGNSA. The CDR3 loop reads CASSLARGSTEAFF. As DNA, the CDR3 is TGTGCCAGCAGCTTAGCCCGGGGGAGCACTGAAGCTTTCTTT.

This clonotype was picked up a small number of times. The V call is TRBV10-3, the J call TRBJ2-5; the match to TRBD1 covers 7 bases. The V and J ends lost 8 bases and 4 bases, in that order; junction bases with no gene match: 7. Germline V CDR1 and CDR2: ENHRY, SYGVKD. The CDR3 has 13 amino acids. The CDR3 nucleotides are TGTGCCATCTTCAGGGGGTCTCGAGAGACCCAGTACTTC. Translated: CAIFRGSRETQYF.

This clonotype occurred a few times. The rearrangement uses TRBV27 and TRBJ1-1; D is uncertain. Deletions cut 5 bases from V and 1 base from J, with 14 bases between. The length of the CDR3 is 15 residues. From germline, CDR1 is MNHEY and CDR2 SMNVEV (reference sequence). The CDR3 nucleotides read TGTGCCAGCAGTATAGGGCGGCGAGGGAACACTGAAGCTTTCTTT. It codes for CASSIGRRGNTEAFF.

The chain combines TRBV2 with TRBJ1-2; possibly TRBD1 for D (5 bases). Per germline, CDR1 SNHLY and CDR2 FYNNEI. V lost 6 bases and J lost 4, with 9 bases in between. CDR3 length: 12 residues. CDR3 residues: CASRGEPYGYTF. The CDR3 DNA reads as TGTGCCAGCAGAGGGGAACCCTATGGCTACACCTTC.

The rearrangement links TRBV28 to TRBJ1-2; D ambiguous. This CDR3 is 12 amino acids long. V was trimmed by 5 bases and J by 1 base, leaving 5 bases between them. CDR1 MDHEN and CDR2 SYDVKM come from the germline V gene. The CDR3 region is CASSGNNYGYTF. CDR3 nucleotide sequence: TGTGCCAGCAGTGGGAATAACTATGGCTACACCTTC.